Each of the 2 T cell receptor beta chains below was sequenced from the same sample in a study of shared clonotypes between healthy human individuals. Method: immunoSEQ multiplex PCR; TCRdb's copy keeps in-frame clones and lacks some. The table shows more than 1.2 million clones, with about 98.5% occurring only once. Sequencing was performed on naive CD4+ T cells sorted from blood. Subset noted: CD45RA+ positively selected. The receptor source for this set is a man between 25 and 39 years old in good health.

The chain recombines TRBV27 with TRBJ1-5; D not resolved. V was shortened by 2 bases and J by 2 bases, with 13 bases between the two germline ends. Germline lookup yields CDR1 MNHEY and CDR2 SMNVEV (reference sequence). The CDR3 contains 16 residues. The CDR3 is CASSLTGWSGNQPQHF. The CDR3 nucleotides read TGTGCCAGCAGTTTAACGGGCTGGTCAGGCAATCAGCCCCAGCATTTT.

The chain joins TRBV19 to TRBJ2-7, with 9 bases lining up with TRBD1. This CDR3 region has 15 residues. V shed 7 bases and J 3 bases; nucleotides not matched to a gene: 10. Germline CDR1 LNHDA, CDR2 SQIVND (reference sequence). The CDR3 spells CASTDPGQGFYEQYF. The CDR3, as DNA: TGTGCCAGTACCGACCCGGGACAGGGCTTCTACGAGCAGTACTTC.